This passage covers 29 T cell receptor beta chains from one sample sequenced in a study of neurological immune-mediated disorders. TCRdb analysed the 5' RACE reads with MiXCR anew, one entry per CDR3 protein. The sample includes 15,000 to 20,000 distinct CDR3 sequences, about 20% of them seen just once. The sequenced material came from PBMCs. These receptor sequences come from a man between 45 and 60 years old in good health.

This clonotype has a handful of counts. This chain connects TRBV6-2 or TRBV6-3 to TRBJ2-5; 7 positions agree with TRBD1. The ends lost 6 bases at V and 3 bases at J; junction bases unmatched: 1. The CDR3 loop spans 12 amino acids. Germline CDR1 and CDR2: MNHEY and SVGEGT. CDR3 DNA sequence: TGTGCCAGCAGCGGGACAGAAGAGACCCAGTACTTC. Protein product: CASSGTEETQYF.

V usage is TRBV28 and J usage is TRBJ2-3; no firm D call. Germline V gene data show CDR1 as MDHEN and CDR2 as SYDVKM. The V end lost 6 bases, the J end lost 0 bases, and 13 bases lay between the germline ends. This CDR3 region has 15 residues. The CDR3 nucleotides read TGTGCCAGCAGGGGAAACTCGGTTAGCACAGATACGCAGTATTTT. Encoded protein: CASRGNSVSTDTQYF.

In this sample, this clonotype turned up many times. V and J are TRBV5-6 and TRBJ2-2; 7 bases are a match to TRBD1. The CDR3 runs to 17 residues. V lost 0 bases and J lost 1; bases outside the gene matches: 6. Germline V gene data show CDR1 as SGHDT and CDR2 as YYEEEE. CDR3 sequence reads: CASSLGSRTGNTGELFF. In nucleotides, the CDR3 is TGTGCCAGCAGCTTGGGGTCCCGGACAGGGAACACCGGGGAGCTGTTTTTT.

This clonotype is medium-sized (0.01 to 0.1%) by share. The chain links TRBV20-1 to TRBJ2-2, with D tentatively TRBD2 (6 bases). The germline gives CDR1 DFQATT, CDR2 SNEGSKA (reference sequence). Deletions cut 5 bases from V and 1 base from J, with 14 bases between. The CDR3 contains 15 residues. CDR3 in DNA: TGCAGTGCTCGCACCGGGACTTTGAACACCGGGGAGCTGTTTTTT. Protein product: CSARTGTLNTGELFF.

The CDR3 DNA reads as TGTGCCAGCAGAGAACCCGGACGGGAAAGTGAAAAACTGTTTTTT. Translation gives CASREPGRESEKLFF. The chain recombines TRBV6-6 with TRBJ1-4, with no clear D. The CDR3 is 15 amino acids. V was cut by 6 bases and J by 7 bases, with 18 bases left in between. The germline gives CDR1 MNHNY, CDR2 SVGAGI (reference sequence).

This clonotype qualifies as medium-sized (0.01 to 0.1%). The V and J genes are TRBV5-1 and TRBJ2-1; possible D gene TRBD1, 6 bases. The CDR3 length is 14 residues. Per the germline V gene, CDR1 is SGHRS and CDR2 is YFSETQ. V was pared by 4 bases and J by 14 bases, with 22 bases between. The CDR3 protein is CASSEGQLFPEKFF. The DNA for the CDR3 is TGCGCCAGCAGCGAGGGACAACTATTCCCGGAAAAGTTCTTC.

This clonotype was seen ten or more times. The chain employs TRBV20-1 and TRBJ2-4, with D unresolved. Germline V gene data show CDR1 as DFQATT and CDR2 as SNEGSKA (reference sequence). The ends were cut back, 5 bases at V and 9 bases at J, with 20 bases in the middle. CDR3 size: 14 residues. The CDR3 coding sequence is TGCAGTGCTTCTTCCGACCCTCAGGTTACCATTCAGTACTTC. It codes for CSASSDPQVTIQYF.

This clonotype was counted ten times or more. This chain uses TRBV5-5 with TRBJ1-3, with D uncertain. This CDR3 has 15 amino acids. The V gene's germline CDR1 is SGHKS and CDR2 YYEKEE (reference sequence). Deletions cut 1 base from V and 2 bases from J, with 10 bases between. CDR3 sequence reads: CASSLNVDTGNTIYF. CDR3 DNA sequence: TGTGCCAGCAGCTTGAACGTCGACACTGGAAACACCATATATTTT.

This clonotype was observed at least ten times. The chain combines TRBV20-1 with TRBJ2-3; 9 nucleotides agree with TRBD2. The germline V gene has CDR1 DFQATT and CDR2 SNEGSKA (reference sequence). V was pared by 5 bases and J by 6 bases, with 12 bases of the junction left unmatched. CDR3 length: 15 amino acids. The CDR3 reads CSAARSSGLADTQYF. CDR3 sequence (DNA): TGCAGTGCTGCAAGAAGTTCGGGACTAGCTGATACGCAGTATTTT.

This chain uses TRBV18 with TRBJ2-7; 15 bases map to TRBD2. In germline, CDR1 is KGHSH, CDR2 LQKENI. V gave up 11 bases and J gave up 6 bases; unmatched junction bases: 11. The CDR3 contains 15 residues. DNA for the CDR3: TGTGCCTCAGACGGGACTAGCGGGAGGACTAGCGAGCAGTACTTC. As protein: CASDGTSGRTSEQYF.

Ten or more counts support this clonotype. The V gene is TRBV5-1, the J gene TRBJ2-5; 7 bases map to TRBD2. The germline V gene has CDR1 SGHRS and CDR2 YFSETQ. Losses at the gene ends were 3 bases for V and 4 bases for J; bases not matched to a gene: 6. The CDR3 spans 14 residues. CDR3: CASSSLTSPETQYF. Here the CDR3 DNA reads TGCGCCAGCAGCTCGTTGACTAGCCCAGAGACCCAGTACTTC.

By share, this clonotype counts as medium-sized. The chain couples TRBV5-1 to TRBJ1-2, with D maybe TRBD1 (6 bases). The CDR3 runs 17 residues. The germline V and J ends were trimmed by 0 bases and 0 bases, with 15 bases remaining between them. Germline V lookup: CDR1 SGHRS, CDR2 YFSETQ. Here the CDR3 reads CASSLALGTTTNYGYTF. The DNA for the CDR3 is TGCGCCAGCAGCTTGGCCCTCGGGACAACGACTAACTATGGCTACACCTTC.

Many counts were recorded for this clonotype. J is TRBJ1-1 and V is TRBV20-1; 8 nucleotides align to TRBD1. Germline CDR1 is DFQATT and CDR2 is SNEGSKA (reference sequence). J lost 3 bases, V lost 4 bases, and 7 bases had no gene match. The CDR3 is 14 residues long. The CDR3 loop is CSANTGGRHTEAFF. In DNA form, the CDR3 reads TGCAGTGCTAATACAGGGGGTCGGCACACTGAAGCTTTCTTT.

This clonotype was counted ten times or more. The chain has TRBV28 and TRBJ2-6, with a tentative D call TRBD2 (5 bases). V lost 5 bases to trimming and J lost 0 bases, with 8 bases between them. From germline, CDR1 is MDHEN and CDR2 SYDVKM. The CDR3 consists of 15 residues. CDR3 amino acids: CASSTGNSGANVLTF. CDR3 nucleotide sequence: TGTGCCAGCAGTACGGGGAACTCTGGGGCCAACGTCCTGACTTTC.

The sample holds one count of this clonotype. The CDR3 DNA is TGTGCCAGCAGTTCAGGACGATCGACGGAGACCCAGTACTTC. It translates to CASSSGRSTETQYF. The V call is TRBV5-5, the J call TRBJ2-5; D call uncertain. The CDR3 is 14 amino acids. Per germline, CDR1 SGHKS and CDR2 YYEKEE (reference sequence). The germline V and J ends were trimmed by 5 bases and 5 bases, with 16 bases remaining between them.

J is TRBJ2-1 and V is TRBV4-3; 10 bases fit TRBD2. Germline CDR1 is LGHNA and CDR2 is YSLEER. The J segment lost 0 bases and the V segment lost 0 bases, leaving 2 bases of the junction unmatched. The CDR3 runs to 17 residues. CDR3 coding DNA: TGCGCCAGCAGCCAAGATGTAGCGGGAGGCTCCTACAATGAGCAGTTCTTC. Translation: CASSQDVAGGSYNEQFF.

Many counts were recorded for this clonotype. The rearrangement uses TRBV20-1 and TRBJ2-7; tentatively, D is TRBD1 (5 bases). Germline-derived CDR1 and CDR2 are DFQATT and SNEGSKA (reference sequence). The CDR3 totals 14 residues. Trimming took 3 bases from V and 2 from J, leaving 14 bases between them. The CDR3 coding sequence is TGCAGTGCTAGGATCAGGCAGGGTACCTACGAGCAGTACTTC. The encoded protein is CSARIRQGTYEQYF.

This clonotype was seen many times. The V and J genes are TRBV5-5 and TRBJ2-2; D remains unclear. Trimming shortened V by 2 bases and J by 5 bases, and 16 bases separated the two germline ends. From germline, CDR1 is SGHKS and CDR2 YYEKEE (reference sequence). The CDR3 consists of 16 residues. CDR3 sequence: CASSLLAEQTTGELFF. The CDR3 bases are TGTGCCAGCAGCTTATTAGCAGAGCAGACGACCGGGGAGCTGTTTTTT.

This clonotype was picked up many times. The genes are TRBV20-1 and TRBJ2-3, with no clear D. The V end lost 3 bases, the J end lost 0 bases, and 10 bases lay between the germline ends. This CDR3 region has 14 residues. CDR1 DFQATT and CDR2 SNEGSKA come from the germline V gene (reference sequence). The CDR3 DNA reads as TGCAGTGCTAGGGTTGCTACTAGCACAGATACGCAGTATTTT. Amino acid sequence: CSARVATSTDTQYF.

This sequence joins TRBV6-4 and TRBJ2-7, with D uncertain. Germline V gene data show CDR1 as MRHNA and CDR2 as SNTAGT. The CDR3 length is 10 residues. The ends were cut back, 5 bases at V and 3 bases at J, with 2 bases in the middle. CDR3 protein: CASSLYEQYF. The CDR3 region has the DNA TGTGCCAGCAGTCTCTACGAGCAGTACTTC.

This clonotype ranks as medium-sized. The chain recombines TRBV7-2 with TRBJ1-6; no definite D call. Trimming took 6 bases from V and 14 from J, leaving 17 bases between them. Germline V lookup: CDR1 SGHTA, CDR2 FQGNSA. The CDR3 has 13 amino acids. The CDR3 reads CASRAMLGVSLHF. CDR3 DNA: TGTGCCAGCAGGGCGATGTTGGGTGTTTCCCTCCACTTT.

V and J are TRBV30 and TRBJ1-3; no reliable D call. V was pared by 2 bases and J by 2 bases, with 13 bases between. From germline, CDR1 is GTSNPN and CDR2 SVGIG (reference sequence). This CDR3 is built from 15 residues. CDR3 bases: TGTGCCTGGAGTAAGGGAGCCCTTCCTGGAAACACCATATATTTT. It encodes CAWSKGALPGNTIYF.

This clonotype has ten or more counts. The gene calls are TRBV28 and TRBJ2-7; 9 bases match TRBD1. V lost 6 bases, J lost 5 bases, and 11 bases stayed unmatched. The CDR3 extends over 15 amino acids. CDR1 and CDR2 from the germline V gene are MDHEN and SYDVKM. CDR3 sequence: CASSLTGTGRDEQYF. CDR3 DNA: TGTGCCAGCAGCCTTACCGGGACAGGGAGAGACGAGCAGTACTTC.

By sample share, this clonotype is medium-sized (0.01 to 0.1%). The V call is TRBV5-1, the J call TRBJ2-1; the match to TRBD1 covers 12 bases. This CDR3 has 16 residues. CDR1 and CDR2 (germline): SGHRS, YFSETQ. The J segment lost 6 bases and the V segment lost 4 bases, leaving 8 bases of the junction unmatched. CDR3 amino acids: CASSPGDRGLRNEQFF. As DNA, the CDR3 is TGCGCCAGCAGCCCCGGGGACAGGGGGCTTCGCAATGAGCAGTTCTTC. The full variable domain, its missing parts supplied by reference TRBV5-1 and TRBJ2-1, is KAGVTQTPRYLIKTRGQQVTLSCSPISGHRSVSWYQQTPGQGLQFLFEYFSETQRNKGNFPGRFSGRQFSNSRSEMNVSTLELGDSALYLCASSPGDRGLRNEQFFGPGTRLTVL.

Sample share makes this clonotype medium-sized. The gene calls are TRBV7-2 and TRBJ2-1; D unresolved. Trimming stripped 3 bases from V and 0 bases from J, with 9 bases between. CDR1 is SGHTA and CDR2 is FQGNSA in the germline V gene. This CDR3 is 15 amino acids long. CDR3 sequence (DNA): TGTGCCAGCAGCTTTCGCAGGAGCTCCTACAATGAGCAGTTCTTC. Residues: CASSFRRSSYNEQFF.

This clonotype showed up many times. The chain uses TRBV4-1 and TRBJ2-7, with TRBD2 matching 7 bases. CDR1 and CDR2 (germline): MGHRA, YSYEKL. This CDR3 spans 15 amino acids. Germline trimming cut 2 bases from V and 5 bases from J; bases unmatched to any gene: 9. For the CDR3, the DNA is TGCGCCAGCAGCCAATACGAGACGGGGGGTCACGAGCAGTACTTC. Protein product: CASSQYETGGHEQYF.

V gene TRBV20-1 combines with J gene TRBJ2-5; tentative D call: TRBD1 (5 bases). V was shortened by 2 bases and J by 0 bases, with 7 bases between the two germline ends. CDR1 DFQATT and CDR2 SNEGSKA come from the germline V gene (reference sequence). This CDR3 comprises 13 residues. This CDR3 reads CSARQGNQETQYF. DNA for the CDR3: TGCAGTGCTAGACAGGGTAACCAAGAGACCCAGTACTTC.

Many counts were recorded for this clonotype. V is TRBV20-1 and J is TRBJ2-1, with 11 nucleotides matching TRBD2. The CDR3 sequence is 17 residues long. Trimming at V came to 1 base and at J to 1 base, leaving 6 bases not matched to a gene. Germline V gives CDR1 DFQATT, CDR2 SNEGSKA (reference sequence). CDR3 protein: CSARGLAGGPSYNEQFF. CDR3 coding DNA: TGCAGTGCTAGAGGATTAGCGGGAGGGCCGTCCTACAATGAGCAGTTCTTC.

This clonotype has a count of ten or more. The chain recombines TRBV6-2 or TRBV6-3 with TRBJ2-7; D gene unclear. This CDR3 is built from 11 residues. V shed 4 bases and J shed 3 bases, with 4 bases lying between them. The germline CDR1 and CDR2 sequences are MNHEY and SVGEGT. The CDR3 coding sequence is TGTGCCAGCAGTTGGGACTACGAGCAGTACTTC. Amino acids: CASSWDYEQYF.